This T cell receptor beta chain was sequenced in a study of blood T cell repertoires in COVID-19. For the study at large: Samples representing acute and convalescent COVID-19 were sourced from the United States, Italy and Spain. Nucleic acid was either cDNA or gDNA, and it came from T cells, B-cell-depleted T cells, or PBMCs.

Repertoires were generated with immunoSEQ multiplex PCR, while TCRdb's copy carries only in-frame clones and drops some. The sample comprises more than 300,000 clones, roughly four fifths of which are singletons, and about 5% rests with the top ten. This CDR3 has 13 residues. Looked up from germline, CDR1 is SGHTA and CDR2 is FQGNSA. Trimming took 5 bases from V and 11 from J, leaving 18 bases between them. Sequencing was carried out using PBMCs or T cells enriched from blood (not recorded which). This chain joins TRBV7-2 and TRBJ1-1; D perhaps matches TRBD1 (6 bases). The sequence derives from a woman between 50 and 59 years old who had recovered from COVID-19. For the CDR3, the DNA is TGTGCCAGCAGCCCCGGGACATTTAATGGGGCTTTCTTT. Protein product: CASSPGTFNGAFF.